This T cell receptor beta chain was captured by sequencing in a study of blood T cell repertoires in COVID-19. Sequencing was performed with immunoSEQ multiplex PCR; in TCRdb, only in-frame clones are kept and a portion is missing. The table lists approximately 74,000 clones, roughly 83% of them singletons. Trimming stripped 3 bases from V and 5 bases from J, with 12 bases between. There are 14 residues in the CDR3. The germline V gene has CDR1 SNHLY and CDR2 FYNNEI. This TCR was sampled from a man aged 80 or over with active or convalescent COVID-19. The specimen was peripheral blood. The chain has TRBV2 and TRBJ2-3; D is perhaps TRBD2 (6 bases). Here the CDR3 DNA reads TGTGCCAGCAGTGATCCTAGCGTTGTAGATACGCAGTATTTT. Translated: CASSDPSVVDTQYF.